A selection of T cell receptor beta chains follows, all from one sample in a study of T cells in Graves' hyperthyroidism and ophthalmopathy. TCRdb analysed the multiplex PCR reads with MiXCR anew, one entry per CDR3 protein. The table lists 560,000 or so distinct CDR3 sequences, approximately 20% of them singletons. Sequencing was performed on blood. The receptors originated from a man aged 35 to 55 with Graves' ophthalmopathy. Both conserved end residues are part of each CDR3. A D gene is named only where the DNA matches it firmly.

v_gene: TRBV10-3; d_gene: TRBD2; CDR3aa: CAISAGTTLPETQYF
v_gene: TRBV10-3; d_gene: NA; CDR3aa: CAISSGLPEQYF
v_gene: TRBV15; d_gene: NA; CDR3aa: CATSKDGSNSYNEQFF
v_gene: TRBV19; d_gene: NA; CDR3aa: CASSEQGSYNEQFF
v_gene: TRBV28; d_gene: NA; CDR3aa: CASSLPMWADEQFF
v_gene: TRBV18; d_gene: NA; CDR3aa: CASSPRTNYGYTF
v_gene: TRBV7-9; d_gene: NA; CDR3aa: CASSSNSWLRNYGYTF
v_gene: TRBV7-2; d_gene: NA; CDR3aa: CASSQPGSAYNEQYF
v_gene: TRBV2; d_gene: TRBD2; CDR3aa: CASSAVGTGRAYEQYF
v_gene: TRBV6-2/TRBV6-3; d_gene: NA; CDR3aa: CASSRPRGEQYF
v_gene: TRBV11-2; d_gene: TRBD1; CDR3aa: CASSPRDRANTEAFF
v_gene: TRBV6-1; d_gene: NA; CDR3aa: CASKQTFYNSPLHF
v_gene: TRBV28; d_gene: TRBD1; CDR3aa: CASSPFGTVNYGYTF
v_gene: TRBV24-1; d_gene: NA; CDR3aa: CATSEHSYEQYF
v_gene: TRBV20-1; d_gene: NA; CDR3aa: CSARVDFNQPQHF
v_gene: TRBV7-2; d_gene: TRBD2; CDR3aa: CASSSGTRRTDTQYF
v_gene: TRBV29-1; d_gene: NA; CDR3aa: CSVRERRGNEQFF
v_gene: TRBV5-6; d_gene: NA; CDR3aa: CASSLSGVHQPQHF
v_gene: TRBV6-1; d_gene: NA; CDR3aa: CASRGVEETQYF
v_gene: TRBV7-9; d_gene: NA; CDR3aa: CASSPPGWDEQFF
v_gene: TRBV3-1; d_gene: NA; CDR3aa: CASSQVPDYNEQFF
v_gene: TRBV7-6; d_gene: TRBD2; CDR3aa: CASSLAGGLSYNEQFF
v_gene: TRBV5-6; d_gene: NA; CDR3aa: CASSRRSGDGQPQHF
v_gene: TRBV5-1; d_gene: NA; CDR3aa: CASSTTVAVSYEQYF
v_gene: TRBV12-3/TRBV12-4; d_gene: NA; CDR3aa: CASSFERLYEQYF
v_gene: TRBV7-6; d_gene: TRBD2; CDR3aa: CASSSLGRGTQETQYF
v_gene: TRBV5-1; d_gene: NA; CDR3aa: CASFGPDRTTQYF
v_gene: TRBV30; d_gene: NA; CDR3aa: CAARTGNQPQHF
v_gene: TRBV11-1; d_gene: NA; CDR3aa: CASSSEGRPPYGYTF